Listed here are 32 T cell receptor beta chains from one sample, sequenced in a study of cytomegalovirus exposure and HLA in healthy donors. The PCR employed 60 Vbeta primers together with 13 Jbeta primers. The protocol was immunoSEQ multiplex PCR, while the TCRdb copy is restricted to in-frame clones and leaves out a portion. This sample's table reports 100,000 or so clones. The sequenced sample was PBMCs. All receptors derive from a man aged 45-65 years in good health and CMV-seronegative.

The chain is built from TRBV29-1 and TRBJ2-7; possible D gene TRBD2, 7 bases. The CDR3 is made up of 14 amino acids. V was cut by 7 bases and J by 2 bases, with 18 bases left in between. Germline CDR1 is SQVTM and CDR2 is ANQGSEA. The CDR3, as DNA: TGCAGCGCTCCACAGGGAGGGTGTGCCTACGAGCAGTACTTC. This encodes CSAPQGGCAYEQYF.

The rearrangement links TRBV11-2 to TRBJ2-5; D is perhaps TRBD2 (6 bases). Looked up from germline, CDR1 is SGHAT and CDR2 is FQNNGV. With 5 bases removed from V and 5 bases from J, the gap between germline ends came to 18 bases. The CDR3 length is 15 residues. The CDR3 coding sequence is TGTGCCAGCAGCCCCGACCAGTGGGCGGGGGAGACCCAGTACTTC. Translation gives CASSPDQWAGETQYF.

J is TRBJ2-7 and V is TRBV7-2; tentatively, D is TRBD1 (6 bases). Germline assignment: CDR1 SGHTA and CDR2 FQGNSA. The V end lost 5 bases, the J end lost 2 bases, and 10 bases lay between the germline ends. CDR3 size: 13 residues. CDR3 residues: CASSPPGAYEQYF. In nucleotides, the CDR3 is TGTGCCAGCAGCCCCCCAGGGGCCTACGAGCAGTACTTC. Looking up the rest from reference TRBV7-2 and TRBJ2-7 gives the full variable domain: GAGVSQSPSNKVTEKGKDVELRCDPISGHTALYWYRQSLGQGLEFLIYFQGNSAPDKSGLPSDRFSAERTGGSVSTLTIQRTQQEDSAVYLCASSPPGAYEQYFGPGTRLTVT.

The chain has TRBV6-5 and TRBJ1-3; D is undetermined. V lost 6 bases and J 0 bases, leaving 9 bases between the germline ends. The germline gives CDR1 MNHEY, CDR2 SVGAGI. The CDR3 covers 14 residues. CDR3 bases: TGTGCCAGCAGGGCTTCCTTCTCTGGAAACACCATATATTTT. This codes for CASRASFSGNTIYF.

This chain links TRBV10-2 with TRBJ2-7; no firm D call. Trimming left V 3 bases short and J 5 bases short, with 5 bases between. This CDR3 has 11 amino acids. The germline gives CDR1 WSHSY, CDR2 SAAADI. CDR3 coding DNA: TGCGCCAGCAGTGATGGCCACGAGCAGTACTTC. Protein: CASSDGHEQYF.

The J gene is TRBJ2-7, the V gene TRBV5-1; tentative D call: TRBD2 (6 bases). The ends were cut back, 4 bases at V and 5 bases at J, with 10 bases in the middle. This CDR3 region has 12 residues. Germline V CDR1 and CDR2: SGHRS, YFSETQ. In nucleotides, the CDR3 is TGCGCCAGCAGCCCGGAGGGACACGAGCAGTACTTC. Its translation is CASSPEGHEQYF. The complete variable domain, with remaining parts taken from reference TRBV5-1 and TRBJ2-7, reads KAGVTQTPRYLIKTRGQQVTLSCSPISGHRSVSWYQQTPGQGLQFLFEYFSETQRNKGNFPGRFSGRQFSNSRSEMNVSTLELGDSALYLCASSPEGHEQYFGPGTRLTVT.

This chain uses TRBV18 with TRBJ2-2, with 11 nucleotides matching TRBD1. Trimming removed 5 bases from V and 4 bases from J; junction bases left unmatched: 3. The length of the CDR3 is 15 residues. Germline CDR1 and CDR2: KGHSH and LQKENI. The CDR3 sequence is CASSAGTGGTGELFF. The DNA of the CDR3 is TGTGCCAGCTCAGCCGGGACAGGGGGCACCGGGGAGCTGTTTTTT.

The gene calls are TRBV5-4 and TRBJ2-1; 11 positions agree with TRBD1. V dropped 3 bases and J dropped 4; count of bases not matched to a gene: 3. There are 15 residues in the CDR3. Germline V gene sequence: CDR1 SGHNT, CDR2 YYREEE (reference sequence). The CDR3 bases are TGTGCCAGCAGCTATGGGACAGGGGGATACAATGAGCAGTTCTTC. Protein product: CASSYGTGGYNEQFF.

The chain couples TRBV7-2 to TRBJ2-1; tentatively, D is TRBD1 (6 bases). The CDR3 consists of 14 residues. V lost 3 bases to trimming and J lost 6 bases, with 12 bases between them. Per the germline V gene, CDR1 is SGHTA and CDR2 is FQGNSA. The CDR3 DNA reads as TGTGCCAGCAGCTTGAGGACAGATTTCAATGAGCAGTTCTTC. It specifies CASSLRTDFNEQFF.

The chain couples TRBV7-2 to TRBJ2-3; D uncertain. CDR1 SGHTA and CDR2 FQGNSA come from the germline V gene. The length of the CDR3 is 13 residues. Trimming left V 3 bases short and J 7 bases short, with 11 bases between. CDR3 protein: CASSFDRDNTQYF. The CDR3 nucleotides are TGTGCCAGCAGCTTCGATCGCGACAATACGCAGTATTTT.

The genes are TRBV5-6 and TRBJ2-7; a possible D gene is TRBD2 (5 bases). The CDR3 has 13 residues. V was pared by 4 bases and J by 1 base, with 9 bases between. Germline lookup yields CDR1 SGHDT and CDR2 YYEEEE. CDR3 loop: CASSPGLSYEQYF. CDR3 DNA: TGTGCCAGCAGCCCCGGACTTTCCTACGAGCAGTACTTC.

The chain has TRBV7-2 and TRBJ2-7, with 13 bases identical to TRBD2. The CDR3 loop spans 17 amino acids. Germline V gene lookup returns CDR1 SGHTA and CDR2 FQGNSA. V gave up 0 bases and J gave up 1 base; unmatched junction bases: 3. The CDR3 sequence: CASSLAWTSGSSYEQYF. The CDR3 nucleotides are TGTGCCAGCAGCTTAGCTTGGACTAGCGGGAGTTCCTACGAGCAGTACTTC.

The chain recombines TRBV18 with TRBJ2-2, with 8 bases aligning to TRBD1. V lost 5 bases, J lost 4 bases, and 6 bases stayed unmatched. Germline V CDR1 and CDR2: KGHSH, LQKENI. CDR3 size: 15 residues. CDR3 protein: CASSEDRALTGELFF. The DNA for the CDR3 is TGTGCCAGCTCAGAGGACAGGGCGCTCACCGGGGAGCTGTTTTTT.

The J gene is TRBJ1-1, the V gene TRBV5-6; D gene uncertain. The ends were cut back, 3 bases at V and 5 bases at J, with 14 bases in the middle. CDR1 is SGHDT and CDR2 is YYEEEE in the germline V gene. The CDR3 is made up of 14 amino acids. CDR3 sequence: CASSSPAERTEAFF. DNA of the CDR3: TGTGCCAGCAGCTCCCCGGCCGAGCGGACTGAAGCTTTCTTT.

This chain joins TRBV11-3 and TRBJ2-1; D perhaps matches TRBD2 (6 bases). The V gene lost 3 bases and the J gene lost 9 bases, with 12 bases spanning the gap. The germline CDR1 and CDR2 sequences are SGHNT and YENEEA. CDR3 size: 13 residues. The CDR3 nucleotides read TGTGCCAGCAGCTTCGGGGGAGTTGGTGAGCAGTTCTTC. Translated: CASSFGGVGEQFF.

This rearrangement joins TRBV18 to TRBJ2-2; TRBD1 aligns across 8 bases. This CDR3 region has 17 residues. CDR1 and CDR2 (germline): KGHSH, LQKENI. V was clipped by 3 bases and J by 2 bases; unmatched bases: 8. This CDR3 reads CASSPRRTGGNTGELFF. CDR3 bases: TGTGCCAGCTCACCCCGTCGAACAGGGGGTAACACCGGGGAGCTGTTTTTT.

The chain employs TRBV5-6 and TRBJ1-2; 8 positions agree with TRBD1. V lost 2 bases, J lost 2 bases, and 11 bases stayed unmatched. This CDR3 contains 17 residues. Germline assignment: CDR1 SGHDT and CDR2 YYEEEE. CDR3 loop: CASSFLPPGQENYGYTF. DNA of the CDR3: TGTGCCAGCAGCTTTTTACCGCCGGGACAGGAGAACTATGGCTACACCTTC.

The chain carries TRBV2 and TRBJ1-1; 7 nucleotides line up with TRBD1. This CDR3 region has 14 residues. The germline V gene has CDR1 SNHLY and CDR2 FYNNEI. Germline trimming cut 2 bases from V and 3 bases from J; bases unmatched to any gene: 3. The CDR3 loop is CASSEIRGDTEAFF. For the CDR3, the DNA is TGTGCCAGCAGTGAAATCAGGGGGGACACTGAAGCTTTCTTT.

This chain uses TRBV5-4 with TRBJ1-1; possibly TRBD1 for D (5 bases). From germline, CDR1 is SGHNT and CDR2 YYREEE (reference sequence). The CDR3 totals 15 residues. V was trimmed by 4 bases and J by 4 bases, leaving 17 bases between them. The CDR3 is CASSPAGGRFTEAFF. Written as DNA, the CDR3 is TGTGCCAGCAGCCCCGCGGGGGGTAGATTCACTGAAGCTTTCTTT.

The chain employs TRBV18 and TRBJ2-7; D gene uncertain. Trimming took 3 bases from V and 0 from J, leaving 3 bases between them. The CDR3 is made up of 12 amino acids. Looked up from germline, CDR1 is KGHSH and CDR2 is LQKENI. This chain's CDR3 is CASSPSSYEQYF. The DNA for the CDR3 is TGTGCCAGCTCACCCTCCTCCTACGAGCAGTACTTC.

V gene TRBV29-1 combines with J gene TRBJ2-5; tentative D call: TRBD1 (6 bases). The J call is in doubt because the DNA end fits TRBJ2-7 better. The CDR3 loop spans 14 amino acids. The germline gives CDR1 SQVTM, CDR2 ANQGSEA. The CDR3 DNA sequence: TGCAGCGTCCACACCGGGACAACCCCCTACGAGCAGTACTTC. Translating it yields CSVHTGTTPYEQYF.

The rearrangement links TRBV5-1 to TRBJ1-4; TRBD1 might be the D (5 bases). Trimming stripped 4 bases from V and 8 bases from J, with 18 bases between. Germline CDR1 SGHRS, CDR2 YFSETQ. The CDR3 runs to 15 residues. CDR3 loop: CASSRGGVLAEKLFF. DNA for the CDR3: TGCGCCAGCAGCCGGGGGGGGGTACTGGCGGAAAAACTGTTTTTT.

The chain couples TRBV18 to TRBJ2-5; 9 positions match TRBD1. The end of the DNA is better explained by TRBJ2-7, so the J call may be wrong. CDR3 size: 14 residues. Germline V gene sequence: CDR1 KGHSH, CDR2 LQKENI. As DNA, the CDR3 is TGTGCCAGCTCACCCGTTTCGGACAGGGGCGAGCAGTACTTC. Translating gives CASSPVSDRGEQYF.

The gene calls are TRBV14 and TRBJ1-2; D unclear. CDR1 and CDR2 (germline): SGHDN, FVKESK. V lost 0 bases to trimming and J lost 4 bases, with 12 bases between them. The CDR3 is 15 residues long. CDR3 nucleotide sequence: TGTGCCAGCAGCCAAGACGTCTTAGATGGCTATGGCTACACCTTC. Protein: CASSQDVLDGYGYTF. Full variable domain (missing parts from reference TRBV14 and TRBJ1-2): EAGVTQFPSHSVIEKGQTVTLRCDPISGHDNLYWYRRVMGKEIKFLLHFVKESKQDESGMPNNRFLAERTGGTYSTLKVQPAELEDSGVYFCASSQDVLDGYGYTFGSGTRLTVV.

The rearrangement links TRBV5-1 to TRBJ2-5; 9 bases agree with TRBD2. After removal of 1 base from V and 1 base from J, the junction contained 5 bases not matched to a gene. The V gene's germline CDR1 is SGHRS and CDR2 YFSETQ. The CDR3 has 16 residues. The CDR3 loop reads CASSLKGTSSQETQYF. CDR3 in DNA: TGCGCCAGCAGCTTGAAGGGGACTAGCAGCCAAGAGACCCAGTACTTC. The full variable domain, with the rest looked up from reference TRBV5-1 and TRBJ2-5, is KAGVTQTPRYLIKTRGQQVTLSCSPISGHRSVSWYQQTPGQGLQFLFEYFSETQRNKGNFPGRFSGRQFSNSRSEMNVSTLELGDSALYLCASSLKGTSSQETQYFGPGTRLLVL.

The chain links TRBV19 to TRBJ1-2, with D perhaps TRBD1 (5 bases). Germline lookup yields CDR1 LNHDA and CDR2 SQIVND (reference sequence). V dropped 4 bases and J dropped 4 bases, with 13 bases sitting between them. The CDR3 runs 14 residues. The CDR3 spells CASSREDTGYGYTF. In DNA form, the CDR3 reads TGTGCCAGTAGTAGGGAGGACACTGGCTATGGCTACACCTTC.

The DNA for the CDR3 is TGTGCTAGTGGGCCCACAGGGAACGGCTACACCTTC. Residues: CASGPTGNGYTF. The chain combines TRBV12-5 with TRBJ1-2; weak D call: TRBD1 (6 bases). The CDR3 is 12 residues long. Germline-derived CDR1 and CDR2 are LGHNT and FRNRAP. Trimming removed 6 bases from V and 8 bases from J, with 13 bases in between.

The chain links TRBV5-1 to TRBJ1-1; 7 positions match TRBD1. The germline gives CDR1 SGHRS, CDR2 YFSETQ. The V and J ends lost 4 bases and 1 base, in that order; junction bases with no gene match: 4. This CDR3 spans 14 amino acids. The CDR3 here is CASSTGQPNTEAFF. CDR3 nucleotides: TGCGCCAGCAGCACGGGACAGCCGAACACTGAAGCTTTCTTT.

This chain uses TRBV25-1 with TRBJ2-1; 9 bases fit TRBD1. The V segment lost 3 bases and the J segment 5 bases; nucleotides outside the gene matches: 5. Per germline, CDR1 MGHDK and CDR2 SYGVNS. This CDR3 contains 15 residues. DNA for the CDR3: TGTGCCAGCAGTGATCGTCGGACAGGGGACAATGAGCAGTTCTTC. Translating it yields CASSDRRTGDNEQFF.

The DNA for the CDR3 is TGTGCCAGTAGTATATCTATTCAGCCCCAGCATTTT. This encodes CASSISIQPQHF. V is TRBV19 and J is TRBJ1-5; no clear D. This CDR3 has 12 residues. Germline V lookup: CDR1 LNHDA, CDR2 SQIVND (reference sequence). V dropped 2 bases and J dropped 6 bases, with 5 bases sitting between them.

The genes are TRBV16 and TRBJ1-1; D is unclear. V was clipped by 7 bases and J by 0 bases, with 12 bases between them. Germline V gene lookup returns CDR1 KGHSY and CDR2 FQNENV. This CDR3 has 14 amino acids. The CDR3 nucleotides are TGTGCCAGCACTCTACAGCCGATGAACACTGAAGCTTTCTTT. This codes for CASTLQPMNTEAFF.

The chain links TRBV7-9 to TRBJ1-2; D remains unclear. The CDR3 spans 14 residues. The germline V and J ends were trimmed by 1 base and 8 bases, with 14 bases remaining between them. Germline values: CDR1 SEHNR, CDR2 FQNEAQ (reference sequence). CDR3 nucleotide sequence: TGTGCCAGCAGCTTAGTCCAGGTCATCTCCGGCTACACCTTC. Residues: CASSLVQVISGYTF.